Shown below are 27 T cell receptor beta chains from a single sample sequenced in a study of technical replicates of blood from several donors. Profiling relied on immunoSEQ multiplex PCR, and the TCRdb table lists in-frame clones only, not all of them. The sample gives about 97,000 clones, about 95% of which show up once; about 0.3% is in the top ten. Sequencing was carried out using T cells isolated from PBMCs. Receptor source: a human donor in good health.

This chain links TRBV30 with TRBJ1-5; 7 bases match TRBD1. In germline, CDR1 is GTSNPN, CDR2 SVGIG (reference sequence). The CDR3 extends over 16 amino acids. Unmatched junction bases numbered 10, after V lost 3 bases and J lost 2 bases. CDR3 sequence (DNA): TGTGCCTGGAGCCCATCTACAGGGGCCGGCAATCAGCCCCAGCATTTT. Translation gives CAWSPSTGAGNQPQHF. Full variable domain (missing parts from reference TRBV30 and TRBJ1-5): SQTIHQWPATLVQPVGSPLSLECTVEGTSNPNLYWYRQAAGRGLQLLFYSVGIGQISSEVPQNLSASRPQDRQFILSSKKLLLSDSGFYLCAWSPSTGAGNQPQHFGDGTRLSIL.

The chain couples TRBV27 to TRBJ2-3; no definite D call. Germline loops: CDR1 MNHEY, CDR2 SMNVEV (reference sequence). The CDR3 contains 14 residues. The V and J ends lost 5 bases and 3 bases respectively, with 12 bases between them. The CDR3 region has the DNA TGTGCCAGCAGTCCCCCCGGAGCAACAGATACGCAGTATTTT. Translating it yields CASSPPGATDTQYF.

This chain joins TRBV6-5 and TRBJ2-3; 11 bases fit TRBD2. Germline-derived CDR1 and CDR2 are MNHEY and SVGAGI. There are 14 residues in the CDR3. With V trimmed by 3 bases and J by 6 bases, 2 bases remained unmatched. The CDR3 bases are TGTGCCAGCAGTTATAGCGGGAGGGGGGATACGCAGTATTTT. It translates to CASSYSGRGDTQYF.

V and J are TRBV28 and TRBJ2-6, with D tentatively TRBD1 (6 bases). From germline, CDR1 is MDHEN and CDR2 SYDVKM. The CDR3 consists of 15 residues. The V and J ends lost 4 bases and 4 bases respectively, with 11 bases between them. CDR3 DNA: TGTGCCAGCAGTTCCACAGGGATAGGGGCCAACGTCCTGACTTTC. Protein: CASSSTGIGANVLTF.

This clone was counted once. The V gene is TRBV18, the J gene TRBJ1-2, with 11 bases matching TRBD1. Germline V gene sequence: CDR1 KGHSH, CDR2 LQKENI. The CDR3 contains 15 residues. V dropped 3 bases and J dropped 4; count of bases not matched to a gene: 4. CDR3 sequence reads: CASSPGTGGAYGYTF. The CDR3, as DNA: TGTGCCAGCTCACCTGGGACAGGGGGAGCCTATGGCTACACCTTC.

This rearrangement joins TRBV7-8 to TRBJ2-1; the D gene is possibly TRBD2 (7 bases). Trimming shortened V by 3 bases and J by 5 bases, and 14 bases separated the two germline ends. The CDR3 length is 15 residues. CDR1 and CDR2 (germline): SGHVS, FQNEAQ. CDR3 coding DNA: TGTGCCAGCAGCTTTTGGCGGGGGCCAGACAATGAGCAGTTCTTC. Encoded protein: CASSFWRGPDNEQFF.

The gene calls are TRBV5-1 and TRBJ2-7; the D gene is possibly TRBD1 (6 bases). Germline V lookup: CDR1 SGHRS, CDR2 YFSETQ. V shed 0 bases and J shed 7 bases, with 14 bases lying between them. The CDR3 is 14 residues long. CDR3 in amino acids: CASSLASGEGEQYF. The CDR3 DNA reads as TGCGCCAGCAGCTTGGCCTCAGGGGAAGGTGAGCAGTACTTC.

This sequence joins TRBV6-1 and TRBJ2-1, with a weak D call TRBD2 (5 bases). Germline V gives CDR1 MNHNS, CDR2 SASEGT. The CDR3 sequence is 14 residues long. The V gene lost 2 bases and the J gene lost 6 bases, with 11 bases spanning the gap. As DNA, the CDR3 is TGTGCCAGCAGTGAAATACTAGATACCAATGAGCAGTTCTTC. Protein product: CASSEILDTNEQFF.

The V gene is TRBV30, the J gene TRBJ2-1; 7 bases line up with TRBD2. The V segment lost 2 bases and the J segment 6 bases; nucleotides outside the gene matches: 7. Germline V gene sequence: CDR1 GTSNPN, CDR2 SVGIG (reference sequence). The CDR3 has 14 residues. The CDR3 region is CAWSWGEGGNEQFF. The CDR3 nucleotides read TGTGCCTGGAGTTGGGGGGAGGGCGGCAATGAGCAGTTCTTC.

The chain has TRBV11-2 and TRBJ2-7; possibly TRBD2 for D (5 bases). The germline V gene encodes CDR1 SGHAT and CDR2 FQNNGV. Trimming cost V 5 bases and J 6 bases, with 14 bases left between them. This CDR3 region has 13 residues. CDR3 in DNA: TGTGCCAGCAGCCCCGGGGTACGGGGCGAGCAGTACTTC. Amino acid sequence: CASSPGVRGEQYF.

A few counts support this clone. V usage is TRBV7-9 and J usage is TRBJ1-5, with D uncertain. The V end lost 2 bases, the J end lost 2 bases, and 13 bases lay between the germline ends. Germline V CDR1 and CDR2: SEHNR, FQNEAQ (reference sequence). There are 16 residues in the CDR3. The CDR3 loop reads CASSLWAPRGNQPQHF. For the CDR3, the DNA is TGTGCCAGCAGCTTATGGGCCCCGAGGGGCAATCAGCCCCAGCATTTT.

The rearrangement links TRBV7-9 to TRBJ2-3, with TRBD2 identical over 7 bases. Losses at the gene ends were 5 bases for V and 6 bases for J; bases not matched to a gene: 17. This CDR3 contains 17 residues. From germline, CDR1 is SEHNR and CDR2 FQNEAQ (reference sequence). CDR3 amino acids: CASSPGTMDVRLDTQYF. The CDR3 DNA follows: TGTGCCAGCAGCCCCGGGACTATGGATGTCCGCCTGGATACGCAGTATTTT.

The V and J genes are TRBV5-6 and TRBJ1-1; TRBD1 is a possible D gene (6 bases). This CDR3 contains 19 residues. With 4 bases removed from V and 0 bases from J, the gap between germline ends came to 25 bases. CDR1 is SGHDT and CDR2 is YYEEEE in the germline V gene. This CDR3 reads CASSIKGQPDGGVNTEAFF. As DNA, the CDR3 is TGTGCCAGCAGCATAAAAGGACAGCCCGATGGTGGCGTGAACACTGAAGCTTTCTTT.

This chain connects TRBV23-1 to TRBJ2-6; 11 bases line up with TRBD1. TRBV23-1 is an ORF, with its function uncertain. The CDR3 has 18 amino acids. V lost 1 base to trimming and J lost 3 bases; unmatched junction nucleotides: 5. The CDR3 nucleotides are TGCGCCAGCAGTCAATATAGGACAGGGGGCTGTGGGGCCAACGTCCTGACTTTC. Its protein product is CASSQYRTGGCGANVLTF.

V and J are TRBV11-2 and TRBJ1-1, with 9 bases lining up with TRBD1. V trimming: 3 bases; J trimming: 5 bases; junction bases outside the gene matches: 1. This CDR3 region has 13 residues. Germline CDR1 is SGHAT and CDR2 is FQNNGV. The CDR3 sequence is CASSFGTGTEAFF. The CDR3 nucleotides read TGTGCCAGCAGCTTTGGGACAGGGACTGAAGCTTTCTTT.

This chain links TRBV18 with TRBJ1-1; D possibly corresponds to TRBD1 (5 bases). Trimming shortened V by 2 bases and J by 2 bases, and 15 bases separated the two germline ends. This CDR3 comprises 16 residues. Per the germline V gene, CDR1 is KGHSH and CDR2 is LQKENI. In nucleotides, the CDR3 is TGTGCCAGCTCACCATTAGTAATTGGACAAAACACTGAAGCTTTCTTT. Amino acids: CASSPLVIGQNTEAFF.

This clone was detected only once. The chain links TRBV5-1 to TRBJ1-5; weak D call: TRBD1 (5 bases). The CDR3 sequence is 16 residues long. CDR1 is SGHRS, CDR2 YFSETQ, per germline. The V end was cut by 4 bases, the J end by 0 bases, with 14 bases between. The CDR3, as DNA: TGCGCCAGCAGCCCGGGGGGGTCCTATAGCAATCAGCCCCAGCATTTT. Translated: CASSPGGSYSNQPQHF.

The CDR3 nucleotides read TGTGCCAGCAGCTTGGGCAGTGGAGTAAAACTGTTTTTT. It specifies CASSLGSGVKLFF. The rearrangement joins TRBV5-6 to TRBJ1-4; D remains unclear. V lost 0 bases, J lost 10 bases, and 10 bases lay in between. CDR1 SGHDT and CDR2 YYEEEE come from the germline V gene. This CDR3 has 13 amino acids.

The chain is built from TRBV7-2 and TRBJ2-7; D is unclear. Per the germline V gene, CDR1 is SGHTA and CDR2 is FQGNSA. The V gene lost 1 base and the J gene lost 5 bases, with 18 bases spanning the gap. The CDR3 runs 16 residues. CDR3 residues: CASSLVSFGSEDEQYF. For the CDR3, the DNA is TGTGCCAGCAGCTTAGTTAGCTTCGGCTCGGAAGACGAGCAGTACTTC.

This rearrangement joins TRBV5-1 to TRBJ2-3; TRBD1 aligns across 7 bases. CDR1 and CDR2 (germline): SGHRS, YFSETQ. Trimming took 4 bases from V and 1 from J; bases not matched to a gene: 12. This CDR3 has 17 amino acids. The CDR3 spells CASSPRWDRGRTDTQYF. The DNA of the CDR3 is TGCGCCAGCAGCCCGAGATGGGACAGAGGACGCACAGATACGCAGTATTTT.

This rearrangement joins TRBV7-2 to TRBJ1-2; D is undetermined. Per the germline V gene, CDR1 is SGHTA and CDR2 is FQGNSA. The CDR3 length is 14 residues. V was pared by 3 bases and J by 3 bases, with 11 bases between. The chain's CDR3 is CASSFTGEDYGYTF. CDR3 coding DNA: TGTGCCAGCAGCTTTACGGGAGAAGACTATGGCTACACCTTC. Combining the CDR3 with reference TRBV7-2 and TRBJ1-2 gives the whole variable domain GAGVSQSPSNKVTEKGKDVELRCDPISGHTALYWYRQSLGQGLEFLIYFQGNSAPDKSGLPSDRFSAERTGGSVSTLTIQRTQQEDSAVYLCASSFTGEDYGYTFGSGTRLTVV.

V gene TRBV7-2 combines with J gene TRBJ2-7; TRBD1 matches 11 bases. The V segment lost 4 bases and the J segment 6 bases; nucleotides outside the gene matches: 5. The CDR3 length is 14 residues. Per the germline V gene, CDR1 is SGHTA and CDR2 is FQGNSA. In nucleotides, the CDR3 is TGTGCCAGCAGCTCACCCGGGACAGGGGGCGAGCAGTACTTC. It codes for CASSSPGTGGEQYF.

The V call is TRBV21-1, the J call TRBJ2-7; the DNA was not compared with TRBD1, the D call given in the table. TRBV21-1 is reported as a pseudogene. The CDR3 loop spans 14 amino acids. The CDR3 spells CASSQDRKLYEQYF. Here the CDR3 DNA reads TGTGCCAGCAGCCAAGACAGGAAACTATACGAGCAGTACTTC.

This chain uses TRBV30 with TRBJ1-2; weak D call: TRBD1 (6 bases). The germline V gene encodes CDR1 GTSNPN and CDR2 SVGIG (reference sequence). The CDR3 covers 14 residues. The V end was cut by 4 bases, the J end by 3 bases, with 15 bases between. CDR3 loop: CAWMFQGTHYGYTF. The CDR3 DNA reads TGTGCCTGGATGTTCCAGGGGACCCACTATGGCTACACCTTC. The entire variable domain, with the rest obtained from reference TRBV30 and TRBJ1-2, is as follows: SQTIHQWPATLVQPVGSPLSLECTVEGTSNPNLYWYRQAAGRGLQLLFYSVGIGQISSEVPQNLSASRPQDRQFILSSKKLLLSDSGFYLCAWMFQGTHYGYTFGSGTRLTVV.

This chain uses TRBV19 with TRBJ2-7; 8 bases are a match to TRBD1. After removal of 5 bases from V and 3 bases from J, the junction contained 3 bases not matched to a gene. Germline CDR1 reads LNHDA; CDR2 reads SQIVND (reference sequence). This CDR3 contains 13 residues. The CDR3 here is CASSLTGVYEQYF. CDR3 nucleotide sequence: TGTGCCAGTAGTTTGACAGGGGTCTACGAGCAGTACTTC.

The chain is built from TRBV4-3 and TRBJ1-5; the D gene is possibly TRBD1 (5 bases). From germline, CDR1 is LGHNA and CDR2 YSLEER. The V end was cut by 0 bases, the J end by 4 bases, with 7 bases between. The CDR3 runs 14 residues. The CDR3 DNA sequence: TGCGCCAGCAGCCAAGACAAGGGGAATCAGCCCCAGCATTTT. Translation: CASSQDKGNQPQHF.

This sequence joins TRBV5-4 and TRBJ1-5, with TRBD1 as a possible D gene (6 bases). The CDR3 is made up of 13 amino acids. Trimming left V 4 bases short and J 4 bases short, with 9 bases between. Germline V CDR1 and CDR2: SGHNT, YYREEE (reference sequence). The DNA for the CDR3 is TGTGCCAGCAGCGAAACAGGGAATCAGCCCCAGCATTTT. Its protein is CASSETGNQPQHF.